A single count supports the clone carrying this TCR beta chain. Its antigen is not known. V was pared by 2 bases and J by 0 bases, with 7 bases between. The CDR3 extends over 14 amino acids. This sample is part of a study of shared clonotypes between healthy human individuals. Study as a whole: CD8 memory received one plate per donor, CD8 naive two, CD4 memory three and CD4 naive three. Study-level results: When compared with the clonotypes that were shared by all four sorted-subset donors, the non-shared clonotypes turned out to have lower generation probabilities.

Assay: immunoSEQ multiplex PCR; the TCRdb copy retains only in-frame clones and omits some. The sample lists a few hundred thousand clones; more than 95% were seen once. Sequencing was done on a sample of naive CD4+ T cells sorted from blood. The subset: CD45RA+ positively selected. This clonotype was obtained from a woman between 25 and 40 years old in good health. V gene TRBV5-3 combines with J gene TRBJ2-3; the D is unclear. TRBV5-3 is treated as an ORF (open reading frame) with a function not yet certain. CDR3 sequence (DNA): TGTGCCAGAAGCTTTGCCCTGAGCACAGATACGCAGTATTTT. This translates into CARSFALSTDTQYF.